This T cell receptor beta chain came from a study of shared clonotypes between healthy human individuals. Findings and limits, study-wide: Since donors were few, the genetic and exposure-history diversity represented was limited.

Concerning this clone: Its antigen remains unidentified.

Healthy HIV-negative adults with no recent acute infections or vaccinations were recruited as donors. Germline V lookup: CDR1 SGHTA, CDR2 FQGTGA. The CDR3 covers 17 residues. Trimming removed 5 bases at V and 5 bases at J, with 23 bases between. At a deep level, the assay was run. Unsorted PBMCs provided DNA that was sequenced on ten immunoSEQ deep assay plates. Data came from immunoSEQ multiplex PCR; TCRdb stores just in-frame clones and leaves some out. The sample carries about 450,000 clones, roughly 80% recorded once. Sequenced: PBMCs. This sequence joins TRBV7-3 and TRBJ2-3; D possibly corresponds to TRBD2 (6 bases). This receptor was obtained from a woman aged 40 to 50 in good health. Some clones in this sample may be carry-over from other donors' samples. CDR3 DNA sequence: TGTGCCAGCAGCCGCAGACGACTAGGAGGGGTCGGAGATACGCAGTATTTT. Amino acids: CASSRRRLGGVGDTQYF.